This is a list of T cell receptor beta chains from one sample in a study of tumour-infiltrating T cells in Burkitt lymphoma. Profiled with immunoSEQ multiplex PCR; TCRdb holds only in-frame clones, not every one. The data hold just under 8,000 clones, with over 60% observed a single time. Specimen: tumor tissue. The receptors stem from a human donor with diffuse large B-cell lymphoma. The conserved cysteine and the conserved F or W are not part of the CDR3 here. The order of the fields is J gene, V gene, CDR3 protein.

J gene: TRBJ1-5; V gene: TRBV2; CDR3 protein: ASKWDPGSPQH
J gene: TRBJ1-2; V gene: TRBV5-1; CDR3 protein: ASSLAIRKDNYGYT
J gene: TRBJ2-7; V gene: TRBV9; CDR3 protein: ASSVYPGGSGEQY
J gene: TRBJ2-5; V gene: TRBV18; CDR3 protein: ASSGTSGGETQY
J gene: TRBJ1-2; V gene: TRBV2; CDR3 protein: ASRGRSYGYT
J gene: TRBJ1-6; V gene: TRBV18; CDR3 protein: ASSPINSPLH
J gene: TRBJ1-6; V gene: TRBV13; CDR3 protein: ASSVGQGYSPLH
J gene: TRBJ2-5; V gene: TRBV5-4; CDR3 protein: ASSPGGLGETQY
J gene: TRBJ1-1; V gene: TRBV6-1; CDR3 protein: ASSFLGHRTEAF
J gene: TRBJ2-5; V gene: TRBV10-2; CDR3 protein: ASSEWRGVQETQY
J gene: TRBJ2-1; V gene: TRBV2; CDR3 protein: ASSEARTRGYNEQF
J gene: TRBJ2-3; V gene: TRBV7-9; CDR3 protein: ASSLWGAGTDTQY
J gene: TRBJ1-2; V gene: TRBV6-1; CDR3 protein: ASRIRDEGYT
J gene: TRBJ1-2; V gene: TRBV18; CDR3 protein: ASSPPLGYGYT
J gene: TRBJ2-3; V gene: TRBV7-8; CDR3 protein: ASSPYGGDTDTQY
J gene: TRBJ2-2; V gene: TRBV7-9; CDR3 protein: ASSLLLAVTGELF
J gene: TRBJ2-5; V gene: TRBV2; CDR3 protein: ASSLDRGLETQY
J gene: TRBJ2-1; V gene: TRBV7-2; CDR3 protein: ASSGTSGYNEQF
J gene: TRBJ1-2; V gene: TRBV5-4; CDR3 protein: ASSLGVRGFGYT
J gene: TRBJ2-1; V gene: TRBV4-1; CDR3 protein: ASSQDSRWGTSGVNEQF
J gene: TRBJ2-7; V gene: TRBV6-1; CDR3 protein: ASSEGRTYYEQY
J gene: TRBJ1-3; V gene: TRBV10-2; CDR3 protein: ASSATTGGSGNTIY
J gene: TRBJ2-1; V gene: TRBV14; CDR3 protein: ASSQDRARAGVYNEQF
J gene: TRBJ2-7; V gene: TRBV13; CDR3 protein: ASSSEKGGAGQY